This T cell receptor beta chain was found in a study of glioma-infiltrating T cells. General observations from the study: Gliomas, especially low-grade, showed above-expected tissue-blood divergence; non-neoplastic patients showed below.

This clonotype appeared many times. The antigen remains undetermined. Germline V gives CDR1 KGHSH, CDR2 LQKENI. The CDR3 runs to 16 residues. V lost 4 bases to trimming and J lost 0 bases, with 13 bases between them. Using RNA template, CDR3s of TCR alpha and beta were amplified with iRepertoire arm-PCR. Input was about 100-450 ng of tissue mRNA or PBMC total RNA. One entry per CDR3 protein results from TCRdb running MiXCR on the multiplex PCR reads. The sample has approximately 89,000 distinct CDR3 sequences, about 25% seen once. This sequence was found in a human donor with low-grade glioma or glioblastoma, undergoing nonglioma brain surgery, or in good health (not recorded which). Specimen: glioma tissue, nonneoplastic brain tissue, or PBMCs (not recorded which). The chain couples TRBV18 to TRBJ1-3; D gene uncertain. In DNA, the CDR3 is TGTGCCAGCTCACGCCGTATGGGAGACTCTGGAAACACCATATATTTT. Protein: CASSRRMGDSGNTIYF.